This TCR beta chain was identified in a study of control samples from healthy donors and cancer patients. Using immunoSEQ multiplex PCR, the repertoire was profiled, and TCRdb retains in-frame clones only, with some absent. The repertoire holds 85,000 to 95,000 clones, with around 82% as singletons. The sequenced material came from blood. The TCR comes from a woman aged 55-70 years in good health.

The CDR3 region is CASSPWEDTQYF. The CDR3 coding sequence is TGTGCCAGCAGCCCATGGGAAGATACGCAGTATTTT. The rearrangement links TRBV11-2 to TRBJ2-3; D is ambiguous. Trimming took off 5 bases at V and 5 bases at J, with 8 bases between the two ends. The CDR3 spans 12 residues. CDR1 and CDR2 (germline): SGHAT, FQNNGV.